These 9 T cell receptor beta chains came from one sample sequenced in a study of blood T cell repertoires in COVID-19. Clones were sequenced by immunoSEQ multiplex PCR, and TCRdb holds only the in-frame ones, with some missing. The profile covers around 130,000 clones, with 77% appearing a single time and over 15% taken by the ten largest. The specimen was peripheral blood. The receptors shown here come from a man aged 80 or over with acute or convalescent COVID-19.

V gene TRBV6-5 combines with J gene TRBJ2-3; D may be TRBD2 (5 bases). The length of the CDR3 is 15 residues. Germline V gives CDR1 MNHEY, CDR2 SVGAGI. The V gene lost 7 bases and the J gene lost 4 bases, with 18 bases spanning the gap. CDR3 sequence: CASTPREAAADTQYF. The CDR3 DNA reads TGTGCCAGCACTCCCCGCGAAGCGGCGGCAGATACGCAGTATTTT.

The chain employs TRBV11-2 and TRBJ2-7; 7 nucleotides line up with TRBD1. CDR1 SGHAT and CDR2 FQNNGV come from the germline V gene. This CDR3 region has 14 residues. V lost 5 bases to trimming and J lost 3 bases; unmatched junction nucleotides: 7. CDR3 sequence: CASSVGGRVYEQYF. In nucleotides, the CDR3 is TGTGCCAGCAGCGTAGGGGGCAGGGTCTACGAGCAGTACTTC. The whole variable domain, filled in from reference TRBV11-2 and TRBJ2-7, reads EAGVAQSPRYKIIEKRQSVAFWCNPISGHATLYWYQQILGQGPKLLIQFQNNGVVDDSQLPKDRFSAERLKGVDSTLKIQPAKLEDSAVYLCASSVGGRVYEQYFGPGTRLTVT.

V is TRBV9 and J is TRBJ2-7; 9 bases agree with TRBD1. V gave up 0 bases and J gave up 2 bases; unmatched junction bases: 6. CDR3 length: 16 residues. The germline gives CDR1 SGDLS, CDR2 YYNGEE. CDR3 nucleotides: TGTGCCAGCAGCGTAGCCGCCGGGACAGGGACCTACGAGCAGTACTTC. Amino acid sequence: CASSVAAGTGTYEQYF. Full variable domain (rest looked up from reference TRBV9 and TRBJ2-7): DSGVTQTPKHLITATGQRVTLRCSPRSGDLSVYWYQQSLDQGLQFLIQYYNGEERAKGNILERFSAQQFPDLHSELNLSSLELGDSALYFCASSVAAGTGTYEQYFGPGTRLTVT.

This clone is a singleton in its sample. The V gene is TRBV2, the J gene TRBJ1-2; a possible D gene is TRBD1 (6 bases). The CDR3 has 13 residues. The germline gives CDR1 SNHLY, CDR2 FYNNEI. The germline V and J ends were trimmed by 6 bases and 7 bases, with 15 bases remaining between them. CDR3 amino acids: CASSAGAEGGYTF. CDR3 bases: TGTGCCAGCAGCGCGGGGGCTGAAGGTGGCTACACCTTC.

The genes are TRBV19 and TRBJ1-3, with 7 nucleotides matching TRBD1. Germline loops: CDR1 LNHDA, CDR2 SQIVND (reference sequence). The CDR3 runs 16 residues. The J segment lost 0 bases and the V segment lost 11 bases, leaving 13 bases of the junction unmatched. The CDR3 protein is CASCGGDSYSGNTIYF. CDR3 coding DNA: TGTGCCTCTTGCGGCGGGGACAGCTACTCTGGAAACACCATATATTTT.

The CDR3 is CASSQTGYNSPLHF. In DNA form, the CDR3 reads TGTGCCAGCAGCCAGACAGGGTATAATTCACCCCTCCACTTT. V is TRBV7-2 and J is TRBJ1-6, with 7 bases lining up with TRBD1. The germline CDR1 and CDR2 sequences are SGHTA and FQGNSA. J gave up 4 bases and V 5 bases, and 2 bases lay outside the gene matches. CDR3 size: 14 residues.

V is TRBV7-2 and J is TRBJ2-5; perhaps TRBD2 as D (5 bases). Trimming removed 4 bases from V and 1 base from J, with 13 bases in between. Germline CDR1 SGHTA, CDR2 FQGNSA. The CDR3 spans 15 residues. CDR3 protein: CASSSGSSLQETQYF. The CDR3 coding sequence is TGTGCCAGCAGCTCGGGGTCGTCCCTCCAAGAGACCCAGTACTTC.

This clone occurred a few times. This chain uses TRBV6-2 or TRBV6-3 with TRBJ2-3; TRBD2 aligns across 7 bases. V trimming: 3 bases; J trimming: 1 base; junction bases outside the gene matches: 4. Per germline, CDR1 MNHEY and CDR2 SVGEGT. The CDR3 spans 15 residues. CDR3 nucleotides: TGTGCCAGCAGTTATAATGGGGGGGGCACAGATACGCAGTATTTT. Encoded protein: CASSYNGGGTDTQYF.

The rearrangement joins TRBV7-2 to TRBJ1-5; D may be TRBD1 (5 bases). The CDR3 has 15 amino acids. The V end was cut by 3 bases, the J end by 9 bases, with 18 bases between. Germline loops: CDR1 SGHTA, CDR2 FQGNSA. CDR3 DNA sequence: TGTGCCAGCAGCTTCGATAGACAGTCAGTAAGGCCCCAGCATTTT. As protein: CASSFDRQSVRPQHF.